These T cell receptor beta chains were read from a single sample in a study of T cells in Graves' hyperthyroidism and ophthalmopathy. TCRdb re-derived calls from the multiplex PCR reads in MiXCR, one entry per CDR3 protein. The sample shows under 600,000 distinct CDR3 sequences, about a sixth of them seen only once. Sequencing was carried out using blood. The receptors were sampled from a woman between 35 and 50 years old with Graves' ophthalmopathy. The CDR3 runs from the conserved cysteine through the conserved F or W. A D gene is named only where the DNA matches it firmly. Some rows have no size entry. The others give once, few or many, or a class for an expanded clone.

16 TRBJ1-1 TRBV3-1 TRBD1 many CASSPYQNRGGAEAFF TGTGCCAGCAGCCCGTATCAGAACAGGGGCGGGGCTGAAGCTTTCTTT
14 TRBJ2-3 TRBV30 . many CAWSVGGHTDTQYF TGTGCCTGGAGTGTGGGGGGCCACACAGATACGCAGTATTTT
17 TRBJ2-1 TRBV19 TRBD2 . CASSTGPGLASGNEQFF TGTGCCAGTAGTACCGGCCCGGGACTAGCGTCGGGCAATGAGCAGTTCTTC
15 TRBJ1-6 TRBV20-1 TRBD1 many CSANGQGSYNSPLHF TGCAGTGCGAATGGACAGGGCTCCTATAATTCACCCCTCCACTTT
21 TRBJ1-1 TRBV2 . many CASRRTMSGGSRPGLNTEAFF TGTGCCAGCAGACGAACAATGTCCGGGGGTTCTCGACCCGGACTGAACACTGAAGCTTTCTTT
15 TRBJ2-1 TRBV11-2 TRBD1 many CASTNPGQENNEQFF TGTGCCAGCACTAACCCGGGACAGGAGAACAATGAGCAGTTCTTC
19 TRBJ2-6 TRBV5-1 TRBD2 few CASSLDPGAGGSGANVLTF TGCGCCAGCAGCTTGGATCCAGGAGCGGGAGGATCTGGGGCCAACGTCCTGACTTTC
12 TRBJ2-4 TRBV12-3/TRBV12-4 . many CASSRKGDIQYF TGTGCCAGCAGTCGCAAGGGTGACATTCAGTACTTC
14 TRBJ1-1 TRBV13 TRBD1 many CASSLGTGLTEAFF TGTGCCAGCAGCTTAGGGACAGGGCTTACTGAAGCTTTCTTT
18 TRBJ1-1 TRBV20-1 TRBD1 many CSARDDLRDRGLGTEAFF TGCAGTGCTAGAGATGATTTAAGGGACAGGGGGCTCGGGACTGAAGCTTTCTTT
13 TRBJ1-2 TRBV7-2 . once CASSFQGTNGYTF TGTGCCAGCAGCTTCCAGGGAACCAATGGCTACACCTTC
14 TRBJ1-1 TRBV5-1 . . CASSLRTENTEAFF TGCGCCAGCAGCTTGAGGACCGAAAACACTGAAGCTTTCTTT
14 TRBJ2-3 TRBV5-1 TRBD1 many CASSLQGIGDTQYF TGCGCCAGCAGTTTACAGGGGATTGGAGATACGCAGTATTTT
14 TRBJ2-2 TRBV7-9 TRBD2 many CASSPRGDTGELFF TGTGCCAGCAGCCCGCGGGGGGACACCGGGGAGCTGTTTTTT
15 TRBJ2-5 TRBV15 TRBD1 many CATSERRQGGRTQYF TGTGCCACCAGCGAGCGCCGACAGGGTGGTAGGACCCAGTACTTC
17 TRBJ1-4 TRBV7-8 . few CASSLAGGVAANEKLFF TGTGCCAGCAGCTTAGCGGGAGGGGTGGCCGCTAATGAAAAACTGTTTTTT
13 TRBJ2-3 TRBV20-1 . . CSGRGSSTDTQYF TGCAGCGGACGGGGGAGTTCAACAGATACGCAGTATTTT
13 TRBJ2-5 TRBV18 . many CASSPGPDGTQYF TGTGCCAGCTCACCGGGACCGGACGGGACCCAGTACTTC
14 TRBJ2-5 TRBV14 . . CASSPLTSQETQYF TGTGCCAGCAGCCCCTTGACTAGCCAAGAGACCCAGTACTTC
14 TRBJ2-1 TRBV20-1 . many CSVRVPRAYNEQFF TGCAGTGTCAGGGTCCCGCGGGCCTACAATGAGCAGTTCTTC
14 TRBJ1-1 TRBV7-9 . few CASRPWEKNTEAFF TGTGCCAGCAGGCCCTGGGAGAAGAACACTGAAGCTTTCTTT
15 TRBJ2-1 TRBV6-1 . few CASSGYYRDRGEQFF TGTGCCAGCAGTGGCTATTACAGGGATCGGGGTGAGCAGTTCTTC
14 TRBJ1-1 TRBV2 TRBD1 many CASSVGQMNTEAFF TGTGCCAGCAGTGTGGGACAGATGAACACTGAAGCTTTCTTT
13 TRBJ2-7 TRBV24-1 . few CATSAASSYEQYF TGTGCCACCAGTGCGGCCAGCTCCTACGAGCAGTACTTC
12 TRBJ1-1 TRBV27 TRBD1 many CASSGTGLEAFF TGTGCCAGCAGTGGGACAGGGCTTGAAGCTTTCTTT
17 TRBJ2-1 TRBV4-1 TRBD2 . CASSRSGGRTSYNEQFF TGCGCCAGCAGCCGTTCGGGCGGGAGAACATCCTACAATGAGCAGTTCTTC
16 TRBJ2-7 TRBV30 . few CAWSSSVGRYLHEQYF TGTGCCTGGAGTAGTTCAGTGGGCAGATATTTACACGAGCAGTACTTC
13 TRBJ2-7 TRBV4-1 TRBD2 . CAGSQVTSGKQYF TGCGCCGGCAGCCAAGTCACTAGCGGGAAGCAGTACTTC
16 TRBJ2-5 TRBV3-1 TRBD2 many CASSQDLAGVLKTQYF TGTGCCAGCAGCCAAGATCTTGCGGGAGTGCTAAAGACCCAGTACTTC
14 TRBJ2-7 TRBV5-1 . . CASSPWTDSYEQYF TGCGCCAGCAGCCCCTGGACAGATAGCTACGAGCAGTACTTC
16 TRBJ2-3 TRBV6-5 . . CASSYRPGSSTDTQYF TGTGCCAGCAGTTACCGGCCAGGCTCTAGCACAGATACGCAGTATTTT
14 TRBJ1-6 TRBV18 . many CASSPSHRGSPLHF TGTGCCAGCTCACCATCCCATCGTGGGTCACCCCTCCACTTT
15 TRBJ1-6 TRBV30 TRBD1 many CAWSVRGTGWSPLHF TGTGCCTGGAGCGTCCGGGGGACAGGGTGGTCACCCCTCCACTTT
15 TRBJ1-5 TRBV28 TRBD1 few CALSRGQTYNQPQHF TGTGCCCTGAGCCGGGGACAGACATACAATCAGCCCCAGCATTTT
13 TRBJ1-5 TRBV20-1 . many CSARSDRNQPQHF TGCAGTGCTAGATCCGACAGGAATCAGCCCCAGCATTTT
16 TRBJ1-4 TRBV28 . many CASSWGWGNPNEKLFF TGTGCCAGCAGTTGGGGCTGGGGGAATCCTAATGAAAAACTGTTTTTT
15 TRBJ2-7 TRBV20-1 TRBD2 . CSARLPSGISYEQYF TGCAGTGCTAGACTCCCTAGCGGGATTTCCTACGAGCAGTACTTC
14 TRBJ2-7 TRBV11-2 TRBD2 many CASSTSGSLYEQYF TGTGCCAGCAGCACTAGCGGGAGTTTATACGAGCAGTACTTC
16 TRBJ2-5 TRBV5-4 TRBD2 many CASSLDSSGGKETQYF TGTGCCAGCAGCTTGGACTCTAGCGGGGGGAAAGAGACCCAGTACTTC
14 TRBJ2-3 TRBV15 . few CATSREQMTDTQYF TGTGCCACCAGCAGAGAACAGATGACAGATACGCAGTATTTT
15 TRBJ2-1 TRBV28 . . CASSLVEKPYNEQFF TGTGCCAGCAGTTTGGTCGAAAAGCCCTACAATGAGCAGTTCTTC
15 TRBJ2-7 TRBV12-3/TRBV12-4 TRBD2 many CASSWLAGGSNEQYF TGTGCCAGCAGTTGGTTAGCGGGAGGTTCTAACGAGCAGTACTTC
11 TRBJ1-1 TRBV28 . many CASSLTVEAFF TGTGCCAGCAGTTTAACCGTCGAAGCTTTCTTT
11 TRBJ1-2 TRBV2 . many CASTGAFGYTF TGTGCCAGCACAGGGGCGTTTGGCTACACCTTC
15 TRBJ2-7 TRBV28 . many CASRLRWSLSYEQYF TGTGCCAGCAGGCTCCGGTGGTCTCTTTCCTACGAGCAGTACTTC
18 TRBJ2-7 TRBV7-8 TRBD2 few CASSFSGLAGGSKYEQYF TGTGCCAGCAGCTTTTCGGGATTAGCGGGAGGATCTAAATACGAGCAGTACTTC
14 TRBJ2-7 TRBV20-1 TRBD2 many CSARSPSGAYEQYF TGCAGTGCTAGATCTCCTAGCGGTGCCTACGAGCAGTACTTC
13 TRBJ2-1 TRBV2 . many CASNGQGGNEQFF TGTGCCAGCAACGGACAGGGAGGGAATGAGCAGTTCTTC
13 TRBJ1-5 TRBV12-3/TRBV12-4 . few CASSLRAYQPQHF TGTGCCAGCAGTCTCCGGGCGTATCAGCCCCAGCATTTT
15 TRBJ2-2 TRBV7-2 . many CASSLLQAATGELFF TGTGCCAGCAGCTTATTACAAGCGGCAACCGGGGAGCTGTTTTTT
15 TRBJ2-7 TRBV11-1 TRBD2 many CASSPSSGGTYEQYF TGTGCCAGCAGCCCGTCTAGCGGGGGGACCTACGAGCAGTACTTC